This TCR beta chain appears in the sequencing data of a study of early T cells in non-severe SARS-CoV-2 infection. Study in general: Sequenced material consisted of bulk RNA (from unsorted whole blood), and chains were unpaired. Findings and caveats of the study: The VDJdb matching leaned toward anti-spike CD8 responses and overlooked private and CD4 specificities.

Molecules of cDNA were individually given unique molecular identifiers that were attached to them. Each CDR3 protein gets one entry after TCRdb re-called the 5' RACE reads with MiXCR. The data show roughly 70,000 distinct CDR3 sequences, less than 15% seen once. Turning to this clonotype: As yet, its antigen is unknown.

The CDR3 extends over 16 amino acids. Per germline, CDR1 SQVTM and CDR2 ANQGSEA. After removal of 6 bases from V and 0 bases from J, the junction contained 11 bases not matched to a gene. This chain joins TRBV29-1 and TRBJ2-1; 7 nucleotides align to TRBD2. This receptor was identified in an adult who was a healthcare worker with PCR-confirmed SARS-CoV-2 infection or an uninfected control (not recorded which). The specimen sequenced was whole blood. The CDR3 nucleotides are TGCAGCGTCGTCCCCCGACTAGCAGACTCCTACAATGAGCAGTTCTTC. Translated: CSVVPRLADSYNEQFF.